Many counts were recorded for the clone carrying this T cell receptor beta chain. Its target is unknown. This sample was included in a study of CD8+CD57+ T cells in acquired aplastic anemia. Investigators profiled TCR beta VDJ and CDR3 from genomic DNA template. TCRdb passed the reads through MiXCR, listing each CDR3 protein once. This sample has approximately 220,000 distinct CDR3 sequences, with roughly half found just once. Findings of the study overall: Comparison of patients with controls identified nearly 30 shared CD8+ CDR3 sequences.

J gave up 0 bases and V 6 bases, and 10 bases lay outside the gene matches. This CDR3 comprises 17 residues. In germline, CDR1 is DFQATT, CDR2 SNEGSKA (reference sequence). In patients chosen for sequencing, flow cytometry had shown CD8+CD57+ cell expansion. This TCR was recovered from a human donor with aplastic anemia. The chain combines TRBV20-1 with TRBJ2-2; TRBD1 matches 10 bases. Sequencing used sorted CD4+, CD8+, or CD8+CD57+ T cells (not recorded which) from PBMCs. The DNA of the CDR3 is TGCAGTGCGTCGACCGGGACAGGGGTCGCGAACACCGGGGAGCTGTTTTTT. This encodes CSASTGTGVANTGELFF.